The rows below give T cell receptor beta chains drawn from one sample of a study of CD8+ T cells in alopecia areata. TCRdb's table, derived via immunoSEQ multiplex PCR, lists solely in-frame clones and lacks some. Of 170,000 or so clones listed, around 58% are singletons. Sequences were derived from CD8+ T cells sorted from blood, sampled at week 24, from a patient treated with tofacitinib. The receptors derive from a human donor with alopecia areata. Each CDR3 is given with its conserved first and last residue. A D gene is named only where the DNA matches it firmly. Some rows mark clone size as missing; the rest say once, few, many or name a class of expanded clone.

CDR3 protein | CDR3 DNA | J gene | clone size | V gene | D gene | CDR3 length
CASSTSFGANVLTF | TGTGCCAGTAGTACTTCCTTTGGGGCCAACGTCCTGACTTTC | TRBJ2-6 | few | TRBV19 | NA | 14
CASSVGDSSYGYTF | TGTGCCAGCAGCGTAGGAGACAGCTCGTATGGCTACACCTTC | TRBJ1-2 | few | TRBV9 | NA | 14
CASSQERPSADTQYF | TGTGCCAGCAGCCAAGAGAGACCTTCGGCAGATACGCAGTATTTT | TRBJ2-3 | NA | TRBV4-2 | NA | 15
CASSFPDRGEQYF | TGTGCCAGCAGCTTCCCGGACAGGGGCGAGCAGTACTTC | TRBJ2-7 | NA | TRBV7-2 | TRBD1 | 13
CASSETAPENYGYTF | TGTGCCAGCAGTGAAACGGCCCCGGAAAACTATGGCTACACCTTC | TRBJ1-2 | NA | TRBV6-1 | NA | 15
CASSLALSGTLYTGELFF | TGCGCCAGCAGCTTAGCCCTTTCCGGGACTCTTTACACCGGGGAGCTGTTTTTT | TRBJ2-2 | NA | TRBV5-1 | NA | 18
CASSARQGDTEAFF | TGTGCCAGCAGTGCCAGACAGGGCGACACTGAAGCTTTCTTT | TRBJ1-1 | NA | TRBV25-1 | TRBD1 | 14
CASSQRTGGVTGELFF | TGCGCCAGCAGCCAACGGACAGGGGGAGTAACCGGGGAGCTGTTTTTT | TRBJ2-2 | NA | TRBV4-1 | TRBD1 | 16
CASGHLGGGTEAFF | TGTGCCAGCGGACACCTGGGAGGGGGCACTGAAGCTTTCTTT | TRBJ1-1 | NA | TRBV25-1 | NA | 14
CSASSLGGQYF | TGCAGTGCTAGTTCTTTGGGAGGGCAGTACTTC | TRBJ2-7 | NA | TRBV20-1 | NA | 11
CARPPGGFYGYTF | TGCGCCAGGCCGCCCGGGGGATTCTATGGCTACACCTTC | TRBJ1-2 | once | TRBV23-1 | NA | 13
CASYKLRTVKETQYF | TGTGCCAGCTATAAACTCCGGACGGTGAAGGAGACCCAGTACTTC | TRBJ2-5 | few | TRBV7-2 | NA | 15
CASSWDGYGYTF | TGTGCCAGCAGCTGGGACGGCTATGGCTACACCTTC | TRBJ1-2 | NA | TRBV25-1 | NA | 12
CAWKAGLAGDTDTQYF | TGTGCCTGGAAAGCCGGACTAGCGGGGGACACAGATACGCAGTATTTT | TRBJ2-3 | NA | TRBV30 | TRBD2 | 16
CASSPGTGPADTQYF | TGTGCCAGCAGCCCCGGAACGGGGCCCGCAGATACGCAGTATTTT | TRBJ2-3 | NA | TRBV7-6 | NA | 15
CASSFSGSEQYF | TGTGCCAGCAGCTTTTCAGGGAGCGAGCAGTACTTC | TRBJ2-7 | few | TRBV11-2 | NA | 12
CASSLGLGGEQYF | TGTGCCAGCAGTTTGGGGTTGGGGGGAGAGCAGTACTTC | TRBJ2-7 | NA | TRBV27 | NA | 13
CASSPIGGTQYF | TGCGCCAGCAGCCCCATAGGCGGGACCCAGTACTTC | TRBJ2-5 | NA | TRBV4-1 | NA | 12
CASRITGTSGNEQFF | TGTGCCAGCAGGATAACCGGGACTAGCGGTAATGAGCAGTTCTTC | TRBJ2-1 | NA | TRBV27 | TRBD2 | 15
CSVLGQGSEQYF | TGCAGCGTCTTGGGACAGGGTTCGGAGCAGTACTTC | TRBJ2-7 | once | TRBV29-1 | TRBD1 | 12
CASSAEGSNQPQHF | TGTGCCAGCAGCGCAGAGGGGAGCAATCAGCCCCAGCATTTT | TRBJ1-5 | few | TRBV7-9 | NA | 14
CASSPGQGYYGYTF | TGTGCCAGCAGCCCGGGACAGGGGTACTATGGCTACACCTTC | TRBJ1-2 | once | TRBV5-6 | TRBD1 | 14
CASSLATQGLAGNIQYF | TGTGCCAGCAGCTTAGCCACTCAGGGACTAGCGGGAAACATTCAGTACTTC | TRBJ2-4 | once | TRBV7-2 | TRBD2 | 17
CASSPGTSGLETQYF | TGTGCCAGCAGTCCCGGGACTAGCGGACTAGAGACCCAGTACTTC | TRBJ2-5 | few | TRBV2 | TRBD2 | 15
CAWTIGQGNNEQFF | TGTGCCTGGACGATAGGACAGGGGAACAATGAGCAGTTCTTC | TRBJ2-1 | NA | TRBV30 | TRBD1 | 14
CASSRTSGGPAVDTQYF | TGTGCCAGCAGCCGAACTAGCGGGGGGCCCGCCGTAGATACGCAGTATTTT | TRBJ2-3 | few | TRBV28 | TRBD2 | 17
CASSPSGTGGGETQYF | TGCGCCAGCAGCCCATCCGGGACAGGGGGTGGGGAGACCCAGTACTTC | TRBJ2-5 | NA | TRBV4-1 | TRBD1 | 16
CSVVGGSYEQYF | TGCAGCGTTGTTGGGGGCTCCTACGAGCAGTACTTC | TRBJ2-7 | NA | TRBV29-1 | NA | 12
CSTGQGADQPQHF | TGCAGCACAGGACAGGGGGCAGATCAGCCCCAGCATTTT | TRBJ1-5 | few | TRBV29-1 | TRBD1 | 13
CSPPNLEGQPQHF | TGCAGCCCCCCAAACCTTGAGGGGCAGCCCCAGCATTTT | TRBJ1-5 | NA | TRBV29-1 | NA | 13
CASSPPGFQETQYF | TGTGCCAGCAGCCCCCCCGGGTTCCAAGAGACCCAGTACTTC | TRBJ2-5 | NA | TRBV5-4 | NA | 14
CASKVEGSSPQHF | TGCGCCAGCAAGGTGGAAGGATCGAGCCCCCAGCATTTT | TRBJ1-5 | NA | TRBV10-2 | NA | 13
CASSEAAPDTQYF | TGTGCCAGCAGTGAGGCCGCTCCCGATACGCAGTATTTT | TRBJ2-3 | many | TRBV2 | NA | 13
CASSFVLEGRDTQYF | TGTGCCAGCAGCTTCGTTTTAGAGGGTCGCGATACGCAGTATTTT | TRBJ2-3 | NA | TRBV7-9 | NA | 15
CASSMDWLREQYF | TGTGCCAGCAGCATGGACTGGTTGAGGGAGCAGTACTTC | TRBJ2-7 | once | TRBV5-6 | NA | 13
CAGLETQYF | TGTGCCGGATTGGAGACCCAGTACTTC | TRBJ2-5 | NA | TRBV12-1 | NA | 9
CASSHEIWGRRKTLYGYTF | TGCGCCAGCAGCCACGAGATCTGGGGCAGACGAAAGACCCTCTATGGCTACACCTTC | TRBJ1-2 | NA | TRBV4-1 | NA | 19
CATSRERANEKLFF | TGTGCCACCAGCAGAGAGCGGGCTAATGAAAAACTGTTTTTT | TRBJ1-4 | NA | TRBV15 | NA | 14
CASIPPGQYGYTF | TGTGCCAGCATACCGCCAGGACAGTATGGCTACACCTTC | TRBJ1-2 | NA | TRBV2 | NA | 13
CATSSPETVSGYTF | TGTGCCACCAGCAGCCCGGAGACGGTCAGCGGCTACACCTTC | TRBJ1-2 | NA | TRBV15 | NA | 14
CASSLGTMDEQYF | TGTGCCAGCAGCTTGGGAACTATGGACGAGCAGTACTTC | TRBJ2-7 | NA | TRBV5-6 | NA | 13
CASSVGGFAGELFF | TGTGCCAGCAGTGTAGGAGGGTTTGCCGGGGAGCTGTTTTTT | TRBJ2-2 | NA | TRBV2 | NA | 14
CASSQEPPRVPLRGYTF | TGCGCCAGCAGCCAAGAACCCCCCAGGGTACCACTACGGGGCTACACCTTC | TRBJ1-2 | NA | TRBV4-1 | NA | 17
CASSFGTGTDTQYF | TGTGCCAGCAGCTTCGGGACTGGAACAGATACGCAGTATTTT | TRBJ2-3 | NA | TRBV5-6 | NA | 14
CASSVGSNQPQHF | TGTGCCAGCAGCGTAGGCAGCAATCAGCCCCAGCATTTT | TRBJ1-5 | NA | TRBV9 | NA | 13
CASSLTGELFF | TGTGCCAGCAGCCTAACCGGGGAGCTGTTTTTT | TRBJ2-2 | NA | TRBV6-5 | NA | 11
CSVQGPNEQFF | TGCAGTGTACAGGGACCTAATGAGCAGTTCTTC | TRBJ2-1 | NA | TRBV20-1 | NA | 11
CASSQDGRGFHQPQHF | TGTGCCAGCAGCCAAGATGGCAGGGGATTCCATCAGCCCCAGCATTTT | TRBJ1-5 | few | TRBV4-2 | NA | 16
CSVEGVGQSYEQYF | TGCAGCGTTGAAGGGGTTGGACAGTCCTACGAGCAGTACTTC | TRBJ2-7 | NA | TRBV29-1 | NA | 14
CATELQGSGANVLTF | TGTGCCACCGAACTCCAGGGCTCTGGGGCCAACGTCCTGACTTTC | TRBJ2-6 | NA | TRBV30 | NA | 15
CASSSTGSNYGYTF | TGTGCCAGCAGTTCTACAGGATCTAACTATGGCTACACCTTC | TRBJ1-2 | few | TRBV6-5 | NA | 14
CASSGLQGFGELFF | TGTGCCAGCAGTGGCCTACAGGGGTTCGGGGAGCTGTTTTTT | TRBJ2-2 | NA | TRBV25-1 | TRBD1 | 14
CASSLGRNTEAFF | TGCGCCAGCAGCTTGGGACGGAACACTGAAGCTTTCTTT | TRBJ1-1 | few | TRBV5-1 | NA | 13